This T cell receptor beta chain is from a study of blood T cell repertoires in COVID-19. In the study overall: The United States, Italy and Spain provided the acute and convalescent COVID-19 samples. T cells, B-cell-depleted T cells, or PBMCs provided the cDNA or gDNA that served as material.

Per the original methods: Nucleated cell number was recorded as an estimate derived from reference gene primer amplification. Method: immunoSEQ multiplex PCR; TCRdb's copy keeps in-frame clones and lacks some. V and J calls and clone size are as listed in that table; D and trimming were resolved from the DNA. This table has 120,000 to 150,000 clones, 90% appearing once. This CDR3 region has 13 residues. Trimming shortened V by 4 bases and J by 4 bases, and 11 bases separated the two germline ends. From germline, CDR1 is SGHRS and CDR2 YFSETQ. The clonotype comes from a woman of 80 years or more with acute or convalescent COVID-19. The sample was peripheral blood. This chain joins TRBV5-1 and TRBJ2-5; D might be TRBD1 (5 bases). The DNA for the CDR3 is TGCGCCAGCAGCCCTAGGGGCGGAGAGACCCAGTACTTC. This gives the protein CASSPRGGETQYF. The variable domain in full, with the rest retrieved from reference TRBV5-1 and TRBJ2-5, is KAGVTQTPRYLIKTRGQQVTLSCSPISGHRSVSWYQQTPGQGLQFLFEYFSETQRNKGNFPGRFSGRQFSNSRSEMNVSTLELGDSALYLCASSPRGGETQYFGPGTRLLVL.